Detailed here is one T cell receptor beta chain. The data stem from a study of blood T cell repertoires in COVID-19. The overall study: Material from acute and convalescent COVID-19 was sourced from the United States, Italy and Spain. Sources were T cells, B-cell-depleted T cells, or PBMCs; the material itself was cDNA or gDNA.

How the authors handled the data: Estimation of nucleated cell counts relied on the amplification of reference gene primers. Measured with immunoSEQ multiplex PCR; TCRdb has only the in-frame clones, and not every one. The V and J calls and clone size come from that table; D and trimming were worked out from the DNA. The data contain approximately 170,000 clones, roughly nine tenths of them singletons. The germline V gene has CDR1 SQVTM and CDR2 ANQGSEA. The CDR3 runs to 12 residues. Trimming shortened V by 5 bases and J by 6 bases, and 13 bases separated the two germline ends. The origin of this receptor is a man between 18 and 29 years old who had recovered from COVID-19. The chain recombines TRBV29-1 with TRBJ1-1, with D unclear. Sequencing was done on a sample of peripheral blood. The CDR3 reads CSVRQTTSEAFF. In DNA, the CDR3 is TGCAGCGTTCGCCAGACAACCTCTGAAGCTTTCTTT.